This TCR beta chain was found in a study of blood T cell repertoires in COVID-19. For the study at large: PBMCs, B-cell-depleted T cells, or T cells were the source of the cDNA or gDNA that made up the material.

Methods used by the authors: Estimation of nucleated cell counts relied on the amplification of reference gene primers. Sequencing was performed with immunoSEQ multiplex PCR; in TCRdb, only in-frame clones are kept and a portion is missing. From that table come the V and J calls and clone size; the DNA was used to work out D and trimming. The sample yields about 53,000 clones, around nine tenths seen once. The ends lost 4 bases at V and 8 bases at J; junction bases unmatched: 8. There are 15 residues in the CDR3. CDR1 is SGHTA, CDR2 FQGNSA, per germline. The chain links TRBV7-2 to TRBJ2-3; 11 positions match TRBD2. What was sequenced was peripheral blood. The sequence derives from a human donor in a cohort sampled during active COVID-19. As DNA, the CDR3 is TGTGCCAGCAGCTCCCTAGCGGGGGGCCGGAGTACGCAGTATTTT. It translates to CASSSLAGGRSTQYF. The variable domain in full, completed from reference TRBV7-2 and TRBJ2-3, reads GAGVSQSPSNKVTEKGKDVELRCDPISGHTALYWYRQSLGQGLEFLIYFQGNSAPDKSGLPSDRFSAERTGGSVSTLTIQRTQQEDSAVYLCASSSLAGGRSTQYFGPGTRLTVL.